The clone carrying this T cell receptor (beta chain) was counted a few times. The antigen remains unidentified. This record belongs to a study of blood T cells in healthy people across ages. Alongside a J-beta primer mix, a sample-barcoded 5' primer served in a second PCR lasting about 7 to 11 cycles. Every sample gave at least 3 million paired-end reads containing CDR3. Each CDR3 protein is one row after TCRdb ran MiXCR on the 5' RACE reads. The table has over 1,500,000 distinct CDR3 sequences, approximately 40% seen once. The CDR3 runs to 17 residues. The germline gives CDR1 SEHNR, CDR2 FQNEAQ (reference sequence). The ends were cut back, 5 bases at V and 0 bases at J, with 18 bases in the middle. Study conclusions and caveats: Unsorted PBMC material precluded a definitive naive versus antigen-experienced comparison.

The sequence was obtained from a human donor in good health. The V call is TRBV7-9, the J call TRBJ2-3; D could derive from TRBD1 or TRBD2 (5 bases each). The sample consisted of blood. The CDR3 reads CASSPGGEGSSTDTQYF. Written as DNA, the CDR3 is TGTGCCAGCAGCCCCGGAGGTGAGGGGTCGAGCACAGATACGCAGTATTTT.